The sequence of this T cell receptor (beta chain) was determined in a study of cytomegalovirus exposure and HLA in healthy donors. This CDR3 comprises 15 residues. V lost 5 bases, J lost 3 bases, and 16 bases lay in between. Per germline, CDR1 SGHVS and CDR2 FQNEAQ. The PCR employed 60 Vbeta primers together with 13 Jbeta primers. Sequencing was performed with immunoSEQ multiplex PCR; in TCRdb, only in-frame clones are kept and a portion is missing. The profile shows approximately 100,000 clones, 65% to 85% of them singletons. The gene calls are TRBV7-8 and TRBJ1-1, with a weak D call TRBD1 (6 bases). This clonotype was sampled from a man aged 45-65 years in good health and CMV-seronegative. The specimen was PBMCs. The CDR3 is CASSLDSSEDTEAFF. The CDR3 DNA sequence: TGTGCCAGCAGCCTGGACAGTTCGGAGGACACTGAAGCTTTCTTT.